Each of the 24 T cell receptor beta chains below was sequenced from the same sample in a study of vaccination effects on CD4 cells after COVID-19. TCRdb's table, derived via immunoSEQ multiplex PCR, lists solely in-frame clones and lacks some. The sample records around 25,000 clones, about 76% being singletons. These receptors have no known antigen. Pools of viral peptides were used by the ViraFEST assay to expand antigen-specific CD4+ T cells ahead of sequencing. Cells that had been cultured for less than eleven days were the source of isolated CD4+ T cells. The infection with SARS-CoV-2 (confirmed by PCR) occurred in this person between March and December 2020. The source material was CD4+ T cells from PBMCs cultured with HCoV-NL63 spike peptides, sampled before COVID-19 vaccination. These receptors all come from a human donor who had a prior SARS-CoV-2 infection.

The chain is built from TRBV9 and TRBJ1-3; D not resolved. This CDR3 contains 14 residues. V lost 3 bases and J lost 0, with 7 bases in between. Germline loops: CDR1 SGDLS, CDR2 YYNGEE. The CDR3 DNA sequence: TGTGCCAGCAGCGCCACAATCTCTGGAAACACCATATATTTT. Translation gives CASSATISGNTIYF.

The CDR3 nucleotides read TGTGCCAGCAGCCAAGATCTCAATACGGGGGAGGCTTTCTTT. Amino acid sequence: CASSQDLNTGEAFF. V usage is TRBV3-1 (or the pseudogene TRBV3-2) and J usage is TRBJ1-1, with D possibly TRBD1 on 5 matching bases. Trimming took 0 bases from V and 11 from J, leaving 16 bases between them. Germline CDR1 reads LGHDT; CDR2 reads YNNKEL (reference sequence). This CDR3 contains 14 residues.

This clone turned up a few times. The CDR3 loop is CSASSGSQPQHF. In nucleotides, the CDR3 is TGCAGTGCTAGTTCGGGGTCTCAGCCCCAGCATTTT. This chain joins TRBV20-1 and TRBJ1-5; D gene ambiguous. Per the germline V gene, CDR1 is DFQATT and CDR2 is SNEGSKA (reference sequence). The CDR3 sequence is 12 residues long. V was clipped by 3 bases and J by 6 bases, with 9 bases between them.

There are a few counts of this clone. The chain combines TRBV6-6 with TRBJ2-2; no definite D call. Germline loops: CDR1 MNHNY, CDR2 SVGAGI (reference sequence). The ends were cut back, 0 bases at V and 6 bases at J, with 14 bases in the middle. The CDR3 runs to 16 residues. CDR3 coding DNA: TGTGCCAGCAGTTACTCCCGGACCGCGAAGCCCGGGGAGCTGTTTTTT. Translating gives CASSYSRTAKPGELFF.

The chain has TRBV24-1 and TRBJ2-1; TRBD2 matches 10 bases. Germline V gene sequence: CDR1 KGHDR, CDR2 SFDVKD. The CDR3 sequence is 23 residues long. Losses at the gene ends were 1 base for V and 1 base for J; bases not matched to a gene: 21. CDR3 in DNA: TGTGCCACCAGTGATTTTCGAGGCCGGGCGGATGACTTAGCGGGGGGATCCTACAATGAGCAGTTCTTC. Amino acids: CATSDFRGRADDLAGGSYNEQFF.

The rearrangement uses TRBV5-4 and TRBJ1-1, with a weak D call TRBD1 (6 bases). The CDR3 is 14 amino acids. CDR1 is SGHNT and CDR2 is YYREEE in the germline V gene (reference sequence). Deletions cut 4 bases from V and 0 bases from J, with 10 bases between. CDR3 DNA: TGTGCCAGCAGCACCGGGACATTGAACACTGAAGCTTTCTTT. Residues: CASSTGTLNTEAFF.

This clone showed up just once. V is TRBV19 and J is TRBJ1-6; D is uncertain. Germline V gene lookup returns CDR1 LNHDA and CDR2 SQIVND (reference sequence). CDR3 length: 14 residues. V was shortened by 5 bases and J by 10 bases, with 15 bases between the two germline ends. The CDR3 sequence is CASSPPPPRSPLHF. The DNA of the CDR3 is TGTGCCAGTAGTCCTCCTCCTCCCAGGTCACCCCTCCACTTT.

This clone was recorded only once. J is TRBJ1-6 and V is TRBV18, with a possible D match to TRBD1 (5 bases). The CDR3 is 14 residues long. Trimming took off 4 bases at V and 7 bases at J, with 11 bases between the two ends. Germline values: CDR1 KGHSH, CDR2 LQKENI. In DNA form, the CDR3 reads TGTGCCAGCTCACAGGCCGGGGCCAATTCACCCCTCCACTTT. Translated, it gives CASSQAGANSPLHF. Filled out from reference TRBV18 and TRBJ1-6, the complete variable domain reads NAGVMQNPRHLVRRRGQEARLRCSPMKGHSHVYWYRQLPEEGLKFMVYLQKENIIDESGMPKERFSAEFPKEGPSILRIQQVVRGDSAAYFCASSQAGANSPLHFGNGTRLTVT.

The chain uses TRBV5-1 and TRBJ2-5; no reliable D call. The germline V gene encodes CDR1 SGHRS and CDR2 YFSETQ. The CDR3 extends over 15 amino acids. The germline V and J ends were trimmed by 0 bases and 10 bases, with 19 bases remaining between them. CDR3 amino acids: CASSLGQGSAYSQYF. Here the CDR3 DNA reads TGCGCCAGCAGCTTGGGTCAAGGGTCAGCGTACAGCCAGTACTTC. The variable domain in full, completed from reference TRBV5-1 and TRBJ2-5, reads KAGVTQTPRYLIKTRGQQVTLSCSPISGHRSVSWYQQTPGQGLQFLFEYFSETQRNKGNFPGRFSGRQFSNSRSEMNVSTLELGDSALYLCASSLGQGSAYSQYFGPGTRLLVL.

The sample holds one count of this clone. This chain joins TRBV3-1 (or the pseudogene TRBV3-2) and TRBJ1-2; D is unclear. The CDR3 runs to 14 residues. Germline V gene data show CDR1 as LGHDT and CDR2 as YNNKEL (reference sequence). Trimming stripped 2 bases from V and 3 bases from J, with 10 bases between. Here the CDR3 reads CASSQLGVDYGYTF. In nucleotides, the CDR3 is TGTGCCAGCAGCCAACTGGGCGTGGACTATGGCTACACCTTC.

J is TRBJ2-3 and V is TRBV5-4; TRBD2 agrees at 14 bases. CDR3 size: 16 residues. The V segment lost 2 bases and the J segment 6 bases; nucleotides outside the gene matches: 5. CDR1 and CDR2 from the germline V gene are SGHNT and YYREEE (reference sequence). The CDR3 sequence: CASSFGLAGGLDTQYF. In DNA form, the CDR3 reads TGTGCCAGCAGCTTCGGACTAGCGGGAGGCTTGGATACGCAGTATTTT.

The chain is built from TRBV5-8 and TRBJ2-7, with a possible D match to TRBD2 (5 bases). CDR3 length equals 15 residues. The germline gives CDR1 SGHTS, CDR2 YDEGEE. Trimming stripped 5 bases from V and 5 bases from J, with 20 bases between. The CDR3: CASSRRRDRHHEQYF. CDR3 DNA sequence: TGTGCCAGCAGTCGCAGACGGGATAGACACCACGAGCAGTACTTC.

This clone was seen only a few times. The chain carries TRBV4-2 and TRBJ2-7; weak D call: TRBD2 (5 bases). The CDR3 loop spans 15 amino acids. Between the trimmed V and J ends, which lost 4 bases and 1 base, there was a span of 14 bases. Looked up from germline, CDR1 is LGHNA and CDR2 is YNFKEQ. The CDR3 DNA is TGTGCCAGCAGCCCCACGAGGGTTGTATCCTACGAGCAGTACTTC. Translation: CASSPTRVVSYEQYF.

The chain is built from TRBV18 and TRBJ2-4; no clear D gene. The length of the CDR3 is 11 residues. The V end lost 3 bases, the J end lost 9 bases, and 6 bases lay between the germline ends. Germline-derived CDR1 and CDR2 are KGHSH and LQKENI. For the CDR3, the DNA is TGTGCCAGCTCACCGCAAAGCATTCAGTACTTC. This sequence encodes CASSPQSIQYF.

DNA for the CDR3: TGTGCCAGCAGCTTATCGGCGGGAAGGTTGTCCTACAATGAGCAGTTCTTC. Its protein product is CASSLSAGRLSYNEQFF. This chain links TRBV7-2 with TRBJ2-1, with D possibly being TRBD2 (6 bases). The CDR3 sequence is 17 residues long. Trimming removed 2 bases at V and 1 base at J, with 15 bases between. Germline V CDR1 and CDR2: SGHTA, FQGNSA.

The chain links TRBV7-8 to TRBJ2-7, with 12 bases lining up with TRBD2. V dropped 5 bases and J dropped 4; count of bases not matched to a gene: 6. Per the germline V gene, CDR1 is SGHVS and CDR2 is FQNEAQ. This CDR3 comprises 15 residues. The CDR3 region is CASSQGLAGLYEQYF. The CDR3 coding sequence is TGTGCCAGCAGCCAAGGACTAGCGGGACTGTACGAGCAGTACTTC.

The chain joins TRBV2 to TRBJ2-7; 7 positions match TRBD1. Germline V gene lookup returns CDR1 SNHLY and CDR2 FYNNEI. The J segment lost 2 bases and the V segment lost 6 bases, leaving 10 bases of the junction unmatched. This CDR3 comprises 15 residues. The chain's CDR3 is CASRIYRGHTYEQYF. The CDR3 coding sequence is TGTGCCAGCAGGATCTACAGGGGCCATACCTACGAGCAGTACTTC. The full variable domain, with the rest looked up from reference TRBV2 and TRBJ2-7, is EPEVTQTPSHQVTQMGQEVILRCVPISNHLYFYWYRQILGQKVEFLVSFYNNEISEKSEIFDDQFSVERPDGSNFTLKIRSTKLEDSAMYFCASRIYRGHTYEQYFGPGTRLTVT.

The chain recombines TRBV19 with TRBJ2-1, with D perhaps matching TRBD2 (5 bases). The CDR3 is 16 residues long. V lost 7 bases and J 1 base, leaving 17 bases between the germline ends. Germline CDR1 and CDR2: LNHDA and SQIVND (reference sequence). In DNA, the CDR3 is TGTGCCAGTACCAATACTAGGGTGTCGTCCTACAATGAGCAGTTCTTC. Translation gives CASTNTRVSSYNEQFF. The variable domain in full, with the rest retrieved from reference TRBV19 and TRBJ2-1, is DGGITQSPKYLFRKEGQNVTLSCEQNLNHDAMYWYRQDPGQGLRLIYYSQIVNDFQKGDIAEGYSVSREKKESFPLTVTSAQKNPTAFYLCASTNTRVSSYNEQFFGPGTRLTVL.

Remarks on this clone: Distinct nucleotide sequences in the sample also encode this CDR3. The rearrangement uses TRBV4-2 and TRBJ2-5; 7 bases map to TRBD1. Germline V gene data show CDR1 as LGHNA and CDR2 as YNFKEQ. Germline trimming cut 3 bases from V and 3 bases from J; bases unmatched to any gene: 4. The CDR3 runs 14 residues. CDR3 sequence reads: CASSQGTAKETQYF. The DNA for the CDR3 is TGTGCCAGCAGCCAGGGGACAGCGAAAGAGACCCAGTACTTC.

The rearrangement links TRBV5-1 to TRBJ1-1, with 7 bases that match TRBD1. V was clipped by 3 bases and J by 3 bases; unmatched bases: 5. This CDR3 region has 14 residues. CDR1 and CDR2 from the germline V gene are SGHRS and YFSETQ. This CDR3 reads CASSSTGLDTEAFF. The CDR3 DNA follows: TGCGCCAGCAGCTCGACAGGGCTGGACACTGAAGCTTTCTTT.

The chain joins TRBV5-1 to TRBJ2-2; 14 positions match TRBD2. The CDR3 has 17 amino acids. V gave up 4 bases and J gave up 6 bases; unmatched junction bases: 8. Germline V lookup: CDR1 SGHRS, CDR2 YFSETQ. Here the CDR3 reads CASSLLTSGGEAGELFF. The CDR3 nucleotides read TGCGCCAGCAGCCTCCTGACTAGCGGGGGGGAGGCCGGGGAGCTGTTTTTT.

The chain links TRBV19 to TRBJ1-5; 8 bases match TRBD1. The V segment lost 0 bases and the J segment 0 bases; nucleotides outside the gene matches: 7. The germline V gene encodes CDR1 LNHDA and CDR2 SQIVND (reference sequence). CDR3 length: 18 amino acids. CDR3 protein: CASSIDRAGGYSNQPQHF. The CDR3, as DNA: TGTGCCAGTAGTATAGATCGCGCAGGGGGCTATAGCAATCAGCCCCAGCATTTT.

The J gene is TRBJ1-1, the V gene TRBV2; 7 bases agree with TRBD1. The V and J ends lost 10 bases and 1 base, in that order; junction bases with no gene match: 3. The germline V gene has CDR1 SNHLY and CDR2 FYNNEI. The CDR3 is 12 residues long. CDR3: CANWDRNTEAFF. For the CDR3, the DNA is TGTGCCAACTGGGACAGGAACACTGAAGCTTTCTTT.

V usage is TRBV7-8 and J usage is TRBJ2-1, with TRBD2 matching over 11 bases. Trimming took 4 bases from V and 9 from J; bases not matched to a gene: 11. CDR1 is SGHVS, CDR2 FQNEAQ, per germline. The CDR3 has 16 amino acids. CDR3 nucleotide sequence: TGTGCCAGCAGCTCTAAACTAGCGGGGGCCACAGGTGAGCAGTTCTTC. It yields the protein CASSSKLAGATGEQFF. The full variable domain, in which reference TRBV7-8 and TRBJ2-1 provide the parts outside the CDR3, is GAGVSQSPRYKVAKRGQDVALRCDPISGHVSLFWYQQALGQGPEFLTYFQNEAQLDKSGLPSDRFFAERPEGSVSTLKIQRTQQEDSAVYLCASSSKLAGATGEQFFGPGTRLTVL.